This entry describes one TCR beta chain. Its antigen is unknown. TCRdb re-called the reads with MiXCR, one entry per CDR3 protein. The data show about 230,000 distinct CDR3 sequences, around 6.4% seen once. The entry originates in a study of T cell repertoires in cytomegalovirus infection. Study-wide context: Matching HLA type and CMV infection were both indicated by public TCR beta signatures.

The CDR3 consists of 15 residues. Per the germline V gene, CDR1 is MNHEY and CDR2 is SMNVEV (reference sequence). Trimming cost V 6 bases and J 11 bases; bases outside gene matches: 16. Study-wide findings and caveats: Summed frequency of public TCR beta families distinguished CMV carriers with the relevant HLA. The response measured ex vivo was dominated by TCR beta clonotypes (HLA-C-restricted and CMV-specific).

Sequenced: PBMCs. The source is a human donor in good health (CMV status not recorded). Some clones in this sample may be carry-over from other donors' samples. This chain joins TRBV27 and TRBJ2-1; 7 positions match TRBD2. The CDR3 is CASSPLRGGGEKQFF. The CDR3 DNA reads TGTGCCAGCAGCCCCCTTCGCGGGGGAGGGGAAAAGCAGTTCTTC.